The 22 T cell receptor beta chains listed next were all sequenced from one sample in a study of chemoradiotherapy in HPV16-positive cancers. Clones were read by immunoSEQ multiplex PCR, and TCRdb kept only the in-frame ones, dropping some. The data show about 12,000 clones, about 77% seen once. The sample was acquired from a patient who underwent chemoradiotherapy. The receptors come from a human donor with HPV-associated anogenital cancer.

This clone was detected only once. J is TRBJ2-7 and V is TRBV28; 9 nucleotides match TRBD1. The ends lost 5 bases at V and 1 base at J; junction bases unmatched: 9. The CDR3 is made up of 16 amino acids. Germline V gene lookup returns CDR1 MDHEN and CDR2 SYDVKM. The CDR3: CASSHAGTGFSYEQYF. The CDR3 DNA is TGTGCCAGCAGTCATGCCGGGACAGGGTTTTCCTACGAGCAGTACTTC.

CDR3: CASSLNVGQANTGELFF. CDR3 nucleotide sequence: TGTGCCAGCAGCTTAAACGTAGGTCAGGCGAACACCGGGGAGCTGTTTTTT. The J gene is TRBJ2-2, the V gene TRBV7-2; the D is unclear. The germline V gene has CDR1 SGHTA and CDR2 FQGNSA. This CDR3 spans 17 amino acids. Trimming removed 2 bases at V and 0 bases at J, with 13 bases between.

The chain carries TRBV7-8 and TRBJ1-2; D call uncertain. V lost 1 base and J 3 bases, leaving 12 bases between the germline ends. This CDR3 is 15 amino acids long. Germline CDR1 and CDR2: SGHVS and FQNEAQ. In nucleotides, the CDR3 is TGTGCCAGCAGCTTAGGTGTGGCCGACTACTATGGCTACACCTTC. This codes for CASSLGVADYYGYTF.

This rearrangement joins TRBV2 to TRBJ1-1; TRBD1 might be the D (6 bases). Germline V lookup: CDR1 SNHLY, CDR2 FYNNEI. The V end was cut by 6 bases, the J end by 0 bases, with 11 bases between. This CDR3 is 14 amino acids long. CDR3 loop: CASRGGGMNTEAFF. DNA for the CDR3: TGTGCCAGCAGGGGAGGGGGAATGAACACTGAAGCTTTCTTT.

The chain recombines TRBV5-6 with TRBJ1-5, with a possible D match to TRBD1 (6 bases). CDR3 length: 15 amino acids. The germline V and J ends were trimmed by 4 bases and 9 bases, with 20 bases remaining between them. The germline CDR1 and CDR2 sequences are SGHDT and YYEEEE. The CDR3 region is CASSTGGQAIGPQHF. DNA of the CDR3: TGTGCCAGCAGCACGGGGGGCCAGGCCATAGGGCCCCAGCATTTT.

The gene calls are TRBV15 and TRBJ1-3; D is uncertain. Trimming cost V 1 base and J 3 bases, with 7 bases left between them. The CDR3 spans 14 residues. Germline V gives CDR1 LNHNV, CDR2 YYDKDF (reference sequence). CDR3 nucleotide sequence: TGTGCCACCAGCAGAGGTTTAGTTGGAAACACCATATATTTT. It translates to CATSRGLVGNTIYF.

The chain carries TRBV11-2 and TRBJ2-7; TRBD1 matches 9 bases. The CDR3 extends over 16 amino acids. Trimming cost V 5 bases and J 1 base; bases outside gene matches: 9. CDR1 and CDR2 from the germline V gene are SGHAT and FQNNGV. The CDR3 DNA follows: TGTGCCAGCAGCCCTTGGGACAGGGATACATCCTACGAGCAGTACTTC. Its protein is CASSPWDRDTSYEQYF.

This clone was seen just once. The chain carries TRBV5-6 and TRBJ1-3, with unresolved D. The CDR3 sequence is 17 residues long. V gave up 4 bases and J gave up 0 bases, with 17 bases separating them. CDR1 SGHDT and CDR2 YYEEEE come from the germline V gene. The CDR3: CASSRTFPPISGNTIYF. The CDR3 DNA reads TGTGCCAGCAGCAGGACTTTCCCCCCGATCTCTGGAAACACCATATATTTT.

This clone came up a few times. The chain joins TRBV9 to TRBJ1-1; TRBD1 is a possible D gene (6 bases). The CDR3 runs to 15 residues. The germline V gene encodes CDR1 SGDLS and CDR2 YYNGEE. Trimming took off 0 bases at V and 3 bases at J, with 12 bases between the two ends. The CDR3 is CASSVEQGKYTEAFF. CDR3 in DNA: TGTGCCAGCAGCGTAGAACAGGGAAAGTACACTGAAGCTTTCTTT.

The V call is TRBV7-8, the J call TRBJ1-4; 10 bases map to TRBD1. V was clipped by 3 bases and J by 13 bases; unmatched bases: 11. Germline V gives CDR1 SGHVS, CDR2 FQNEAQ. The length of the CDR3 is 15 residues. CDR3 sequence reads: CASSFIGTGARGLFF. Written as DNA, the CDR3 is TGTGCCAGCAGCTTTATCGGGACAGGGGCCCGGGGACTGTTTTTT.

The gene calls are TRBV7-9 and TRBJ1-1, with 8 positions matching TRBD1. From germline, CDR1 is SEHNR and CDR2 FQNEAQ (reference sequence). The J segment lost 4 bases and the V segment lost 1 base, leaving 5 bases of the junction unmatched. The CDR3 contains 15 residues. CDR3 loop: CASSLVNRGVTEAFF. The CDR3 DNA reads TGTGCCAGCAGCTTAGTTAACAGGGGGGTCACTGAAGCTTTCTTT.

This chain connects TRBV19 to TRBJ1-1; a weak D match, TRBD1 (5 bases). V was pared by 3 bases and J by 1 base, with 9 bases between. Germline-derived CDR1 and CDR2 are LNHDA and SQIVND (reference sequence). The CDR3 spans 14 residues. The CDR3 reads CASSISTGNTEAFF. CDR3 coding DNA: TGTGCCAGTAGTATCAGTACAGGGAACACTGAAGCTTTCTTT.

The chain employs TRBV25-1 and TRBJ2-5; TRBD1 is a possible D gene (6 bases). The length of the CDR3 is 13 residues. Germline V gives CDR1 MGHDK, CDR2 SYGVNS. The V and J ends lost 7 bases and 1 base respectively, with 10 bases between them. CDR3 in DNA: TGTGCCAGCACCCTGGACAGCCAAGAGACCCAGTACTTC. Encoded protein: CASTLDSQETQYF.

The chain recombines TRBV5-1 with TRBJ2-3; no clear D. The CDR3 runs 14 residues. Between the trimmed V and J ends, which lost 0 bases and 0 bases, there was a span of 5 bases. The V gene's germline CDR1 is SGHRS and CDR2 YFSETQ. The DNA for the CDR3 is TGCGCCAGCAGCTTGGCCCAGAGCACAGATACGCAGTATTTT. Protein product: CASSLAQSTDTQYF. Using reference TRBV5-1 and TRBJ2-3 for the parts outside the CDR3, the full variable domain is KAGVTQTPRYLIKTRGQQVTLSCSPISGHRSVSWYQQTPGQGLQFLFEYFSETQRNKGNFPGRFSGRQFSNSRSEMNVSTLELGDSALYLCASSLAQSTDTQYFGPGTRLTVL.

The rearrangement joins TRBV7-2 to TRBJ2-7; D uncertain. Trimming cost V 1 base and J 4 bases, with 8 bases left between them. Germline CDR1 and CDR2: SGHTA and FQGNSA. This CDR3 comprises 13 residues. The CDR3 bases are TGTGCCAGCAGCTTAGGGGTCTCATACGAGCAGTACTTC. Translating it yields CASSLGVSYEQYF.

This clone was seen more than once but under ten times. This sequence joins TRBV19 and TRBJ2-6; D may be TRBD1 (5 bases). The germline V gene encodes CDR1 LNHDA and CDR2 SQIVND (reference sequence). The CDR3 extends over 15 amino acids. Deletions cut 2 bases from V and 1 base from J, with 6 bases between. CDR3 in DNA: TGTGCCAGTAGTATAACAGGATCTGGGGCCAACGTCCTGACTTTC. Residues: CASSITGSGANVLTF.

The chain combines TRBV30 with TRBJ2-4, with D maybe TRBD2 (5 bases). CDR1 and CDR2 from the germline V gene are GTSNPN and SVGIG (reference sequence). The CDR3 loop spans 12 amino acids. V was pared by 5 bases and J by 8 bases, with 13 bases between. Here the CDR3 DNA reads TGTGCCTGGGGGAGATCCATAGACATTCAGTACTTC. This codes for CAWGRSIDIQYF.

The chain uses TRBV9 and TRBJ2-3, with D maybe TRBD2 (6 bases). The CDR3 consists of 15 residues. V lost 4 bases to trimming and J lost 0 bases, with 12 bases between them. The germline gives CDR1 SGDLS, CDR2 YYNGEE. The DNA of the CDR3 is TGTGCCAGCAGCACCCCGGCGGGAAGCACAGATACGCAGTATTTT. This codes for CASSTPAGSTDTQYF.

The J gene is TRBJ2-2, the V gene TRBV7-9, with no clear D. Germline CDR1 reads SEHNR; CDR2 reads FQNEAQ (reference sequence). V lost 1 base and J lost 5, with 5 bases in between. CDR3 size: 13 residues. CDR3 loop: CASSLEPTGELFF. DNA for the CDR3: TGTGCCAGCAGCTTAGAACCTACCGGGGAGCTGTTTTTT.

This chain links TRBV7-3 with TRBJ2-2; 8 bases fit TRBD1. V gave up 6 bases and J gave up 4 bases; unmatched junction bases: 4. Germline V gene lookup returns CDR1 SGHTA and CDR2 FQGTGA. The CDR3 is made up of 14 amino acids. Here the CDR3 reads CASSRDRTTGELFF. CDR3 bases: TGTGCCAGCAGTCGGGACAGGACCACCGGGGAGCTGTTTTTT.

In DNA, the CDR3 is TGTGCCAGCAGCGTAGCCCCGGCGGGGTATGGAGAGACCTACGAGCAGTACTTC. Amino acid sequence: CASSVAPAGYGETYEQYF. The rearrangement uses TRBV9 and TRBJ2-7; D may be TRBD2 (6 bases). CDR3 size: 18 residues. The V end was cut by 0 bases, the J end by 2 bases, with 21 bases between. The V gene's germline CDR1 is SGDLS and CDR2 YYNGEE. The whole variable domain, remainder taken from reference TRBV9 and TRBJ2-7, is DSGVTQTPKHLITATGQRVTLRCSPRSGDLSVYWYQQSLDQGLQFLIQYYNGEERAKGNILERFSAQQFPDLHSELNLSSLELGDSALYFCASSVAPAGYGETYEQYFGPGTRLTVT.

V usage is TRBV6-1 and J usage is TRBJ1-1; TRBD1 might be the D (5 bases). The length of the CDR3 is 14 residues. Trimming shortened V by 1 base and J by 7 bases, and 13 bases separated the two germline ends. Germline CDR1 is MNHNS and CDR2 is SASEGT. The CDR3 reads CASSEGGDFNEAFF. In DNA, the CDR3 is TGTGCCAGCAGTGAAGGGGGGGACTTTAATGAAGCTTTCTTT.